This T cell receptor beta chain came from a study of response to subunit inactivated influenza vaccine. This clonotype occurred a few times. Its antigen is not known. V was clipped by 2 bases and J by 1 base, with 15 bases between them. This CDR3 has 16 amino acids. The germline CDR1 and CDR2 sequences are DFQATT and SNEGSKA (reference sequence). TCRdb re-analysed the RT-PCR reads in MiXCR, keeping a single row per CDR3 protein. Of 450,000 to 600,000 distinct CDR3 sequences in the sample, 16% were seen once. Regarding the study as a whole: Authors suggested that a seasonal influenza vaccination recruits few new T cells each time.

The sequenced sample was CD4+ T cells sorted from PBMCs, obtained less than 30 months after vaccination. The chain combines TRBV20-1 with TRBJ2-1; TRBD2 might be the D (5 bases). The clonotype originates from a man aged 50 to 69 who received an inactivated influenza vaccine. CDR3 protein: CSARPMARGSYNEQFF. The CDR3 DNA reads as TGCAGTGCTAGACCAATGGCTCGGGGATCCTACAATGAGCAGTTCTTC.